This entry lists 19 T cell receptor beta chains sequenced from one sample in a study of OX40 agonist ivuxolimab in advanced cancers. Repertoires were generated with immunoSEQ multiplex PCR, while TCRdb's copy carries only in-frame clones and drops some. Among 62,000 or so clones listed, around 86% were seen once. The sample here was CD4+ or CD8+ T cells sorted from blood, taken in a trial of the OX40 agonist ivuxolimab. Receptors originate from an adult with an advanced solid tumor such as melanoma, head and neck, liver or kidney cancer.

V usage is TRBV7-3 and J usage is TRBJ2-3; 7 bases are shared with TRBD2. The CDR3 extends over 14 amino acids. Germline V gene lookup returns CDR1 SGHTA and CDR2 FQGTGA. V lost 1 base and J lost 4; bases outside the gene matches: 2. CDR3: CASSLNSGSDTQYF. CDR3 sequence (DNA): TGTGCCAGCAGCTTAAATAGCGGGTCAGATACGCAGTATTTT.

V gene TRBV7-9 combines with J gene TRBJ1-1; a possible D gene is TRBD1 (5 bases). This CDR3 is 13 amino acids long. Germline loops: CDR1 SEHNR, CDR2 FQNEAQ (reference sequence). Trimming took 5 bases from V and 3 from J, leaving 10 bases between them. The CDR3 DNA sequence: TGTGCCAGCAGCCCTAGACAGTACACTGAAGCTTTCTTT. As protein: CASSPRQYTEAFF.

This chain links TRBV6-6 with TRBJ2-1, with D possibly being TRBD2 (7 bases). Germline CDR1 is MNHNY and CDR2 is SVGAGI (reference sequence). CDR3 length: 13 amino acids. Deletions cut 10 bases from V and 8 bases from J, with 18 bases between. DNA for the CDR3: TGTGCCATCAAACAGGGTGGGGGGGATGAGCAGTTCTTC. Amino acids: CAIKQGGGDEQFF.

The chain combines TRBV12-5 with TRBJ2-5; 11 nucleotides align to TRBD2. J lost 5 bases, V lost 5 bases, and 10 bases had no gene match. The CDR3 covers 16 residues. CDR1 is LGHNT and CDR2 is FRNRAP in the germline V gene. The CDR3 sequence: CASGNHSGRAGETQYF. The CDR3 DNA is TGTGCTAGTGGTAACCATAGCGGGAGGGCCGGGGAGACCCAGTACTTC.

This clone was seen only a few times. The V and J genes are TRBV6-1 and TRBJ2-7; TRBD1 might be the D (5 bases). Germline V gene data show CDR1 as MNHNS and CDR2 as SASEGT. Trimming shortened V by 5 bases and J by 4 bases, and 12 bases separated the two germline ends. CDR3 length equals 13 residues. The DNA for the CDR3 is TGTGCCAGCAGTCAGACAGATTTTTACGAGCAGTACTTC. This gives the protein CASSQTDFYEQYF.

The J gene is TRBJ2-7, the V gene TRBV5-1; TRBD1 matches 7 bases. This CDR3 comprises 15 residues. Germline V lookup: CDR1 SGHRS, CDR2 YFSETQ. Unmatched junction bases numbered 5, after V lost 2 bases and J lost 0 bases. The CDR3 loop reads CASSFTGQSSYEQYF. The CDR3, as DNA: TGCGCCAGCAGCTTCACGGGACAGAGCTCCTACGAGCAGTACTTC.

Comments on this clone: Other DNA sequences in the sample encode the same CDR3. The chain has TRBV2 and TRBJ2-7; 9 bases line up with TRBD2. Germline-derived CDR1 and CDR2 are SNHLY and FYNNEI. The CDR3 has 15 residues. With 6 bases clipped from V and 5 bases from J, the junction kept 11 bases outside the gene matches. As DNA, the CDR3 is TGTGCCAGCAGCTCCACCGGGACTAGCCAACACGAGCAGTACTTC. Its protein is CASSSTGTSQHEQYF.

This chain connects TRBV19 to TRBJ2-7, with 10 bases fitting TRBD1. Trimming at V came to 7 bases and at J to 7 bases, leaving 10 bases not matched to a gene. Per germline, CDR1 LNHDA and CDR2 SQIVND (reference sequence). The length of the CDR3 is 14 residues. Here the CDR3 reads CASKRDRGLGEQYF. In DNA form, the CDR3 reads TGTGCCAGTAAGCGGGACAGGGGACTTGGGGAGCAGTACTTC.

The chain uses TRBV5-5 and TRBJ2-3; D might be TRBD2 (5 bases). Trimming took 0 bases from V and 4 from J, leaving 15 bases between them. The germline V gene encodes CDR1 SGHKS and CDR2 YYEKEE (reference sequence). This CDR3 region has 16 residues. The CDR3 nucleotides read TGTGCCAGCAGCTTGGGGTACGGAGGCCGGGCAGATACGCAGTATTTT. Its translation: CASSLGYGGRADTQYF.

V gene TRBV6-1 combines with J gene TRBJ2-4, with 9 bases aligning to TRBD2. Germline CDR1 MNHNS, CDR2 SASEGT. Germline trimming cut 4 bases from V and 7 bases from J; bases unmatched to any gene: 8. This CDR3 region has 15 residues. CDR3 DNA sequence: TGTGCCAGCAGTGCCCCCGGGACTAGCCAGAACATTCAGTACTTC. It translates to CASSAPGTSQNIQYF.

The chain employs TRBV12-5 and TRBJ1-5; 9 bases are a match to TRBD1. This CDR3 region has 16 residues. V shed 3 bases and J 8 bases; nucleotides not matched to a gene: 11. Germline CDR1 is LGHNT and CDR2 is FRNRAP. CDR3: CASGLGTGRTREPQHF. The CDR3 DNA reads as TGTGCTAGTGGTTTAGGGACAGGGCGGACCAGGGAGCCCCAGCATTTT.

The CDR3 DNA is TGCAGCGTTTGGGGAGATAAAGGCTACACCTTC. Its protein product is CSVWGDKGYTF. The chain carries TRBV29-1 and TRBJ1-2; D unclear. The CDR3 has 11 amino acids. Between the trimmed V and J ends, which lost 5 bases and 8 bases, there was a span of 12 bases. Germline V lookup: CDR1 SQVTM, CDR2 ANQGSEA.

The chain couples TRBV11-3 to TRBJ2-7, with a weak D call TRBD2 (5 bases). V dropped 5 bases and J dropped 5 bases, with 19 bases sitting between them. The CDR3 covers 15 residues. Germline V gives CDR1 SGHNT, CDR2 YENEEA. The CDR3 DNA sequence: TGTGCCAGCAGCCCCGGACGGGGTTATGGTGACGAGCAGTACTTC. Translated, it gives CASSPGRGYGDEQYF.

V is TRBV18 and J is TRBJ2-3, with TRBD2 matching 9 bases. Germline V gene sequence: CDR1 KGHSH, CDR2 LQKENI. V dropped 3 bases and J dropped 4; count of bases not matched to a gene: 5. CDR3 size: 15 residues. The CDR3 here is CASSPGLAFADTQYF. The CDR3 nucleotides read TGTGCCAGCTCACCGGGACTAGCATTTGCAGATACGCAGTATTTT.

This rearrangement joins TRBV9 to TRBJ2-5; 8 bases agree with TRBD2. The CDR3 covers 15 residues. Germline assignment: CDR1 SGDLS and CDR2 YYNGEE. The trim removed 0 bases at V and 5 bases at J, leaving 6 bases unmatched. CDR3 protein: CASSVAASGGETQYF. In DNA form, the CDR3 reads TGTGCCAGCAGCGTAGCTGCGTCGGGGGGGGAGACCCAGTACTTC.

The chain links TRBV7-2 to TRBJ2-5, with D unclear. The CDR3 loop spans 13 amino acids. CDR1 is SGHTA, CDR2 FQGNSA, per germline. V was pared by 2 bases and J by 2 bases, with 6 bases between. The CDR3 DNA sequence: TGTGCCAGCAGCTTACGCAGACAAGAGACCCAGTACTTC. Its translation is CASSLRRQETQYF.

The J gene is TRBJ2-1, the V gene TRBV5-1, with 7 bases matching TRBD2. The CDR3 loop spans 15 amino acids. Per germline, CDR1 SGHRS and CDR2 YFSETQ. Losses at the gene ends were 2 bases for V and 1 base for J; bases not matched to a gene: 3. The CDR3: CASSFLRESYNEQFF. CDR3 DNA sequence: TGCGCCAGCAGCTTCCTGCGGGAGTCCTACAATGAGCAGTTCTTC.

This chain uses TRBV7-8 with TRBJ2-5; D call uncertain. The CDR3 length is 13 residues. CDR1 SGHVS and CDR2 FQNEAQ come from the germline V gene. V was pared by 4 bases and J by 0 bases, with 6 bases between. The CDR3 nucleotides are TGTGCCAGCAGCTCTGGGGACCAAGAGACCCAGTACTTC. Translating gives CASSSGDQETQYF.

The V call is TRBV5-4, the J call TRBJ2-2; the D gene could be TRBD1 or TRBD2 (5 bases each). The CDR3 runs 13 residues. V shed 1 base and J shed 6 bases, with 7 bases lying between them. Germline V gene sequence: CDR1 SGHNT, CDR2 YYREEE (reference sequence). CDR3: CASSLRGAGELFF. The CDR3 DNA sequence: TGTGCCAGCAGCTTGAGAGGGGCCGGGGAGCTGTTTTTT.